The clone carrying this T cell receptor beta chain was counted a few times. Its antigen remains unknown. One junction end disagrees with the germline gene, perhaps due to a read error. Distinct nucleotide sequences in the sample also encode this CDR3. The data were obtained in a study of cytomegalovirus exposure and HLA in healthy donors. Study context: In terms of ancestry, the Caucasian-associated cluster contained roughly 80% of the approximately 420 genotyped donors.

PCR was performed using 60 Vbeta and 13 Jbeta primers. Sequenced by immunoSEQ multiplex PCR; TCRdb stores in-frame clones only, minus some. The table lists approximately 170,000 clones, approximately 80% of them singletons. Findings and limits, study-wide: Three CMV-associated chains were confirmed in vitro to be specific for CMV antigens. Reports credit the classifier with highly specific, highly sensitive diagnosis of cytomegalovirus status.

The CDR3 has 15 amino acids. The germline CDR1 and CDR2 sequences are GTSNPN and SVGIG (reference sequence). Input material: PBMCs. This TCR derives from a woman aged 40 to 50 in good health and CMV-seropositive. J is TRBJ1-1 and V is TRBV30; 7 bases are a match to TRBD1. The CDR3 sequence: CAWSRTDRVKTEAFF. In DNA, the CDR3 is TGTGCCTGGAGTCGAACTGACAGGGTGAAGACTGAAGCTTTCTTT.